Sequencing of this T cell receptor (beta chain) was carried out in a study of blood T cell repertoires in COVID-19. In the study overall: The cDNA or gDNA used as material had been derived from T cells, B-cell-depleted T cells, or PBMCs.

CDR1 and CDR2 (germline): SEHNR, FQNEAQ (reference sequence). Trimming took off 5 bases at V and 13 bases at J, with 21 bases between the two ends. This CDR3 is built from 14 residues. Source study methods: Amplifying reference gene primers gave estimates of nucleated cell counts. Clones were sequenced by immunoSEQ multiplex PCR, and TCRdb holds only the in-frame ones, with some missing. V and J calls and clone size are copied from that table; D and trimming were computed from the DNA. The data contain fewer than 400,000 clones, roughly 87% of them seen just once; the ten biggest clones take up more than 8.5%. The study assigned cohorts using participant-reported clinical history.

Sequenced material: PBMCs or T cells enriched from blood (not recorded which). The chain joins TRBV7-9 to TRBJ2-1; possible D gene TRBD2, 7 bases. The TCR originated in a woman aged 18-35 years who had recovered from COVID-19. The CDR3 sequence: CASSQTGREVEQFF. CDR3 in DNA: TGTGCCAGCAGCCAGACAGGCCGGGAGGTTGAACAGTTCTTC. The full variable domain, its missing parts supplied by reference TRBV7-9 and TRBJ2-1, is DTGVSQNPRHKITKRGQNVTFRCDPISEHNRLYWYRQTLGQGPEFLTYFQNEAQLEKSRLLSDRFSAERPKGSFSTLEIQRTEQGDSAMYLCASSQTGREVEQFFGPGTRLTVL.